The present entry profiles one TCR beta chain with its context. The antigen remains undetermined. The germline gene is not matched at one end of the junction; a read error may be the cause. Amplified TCR beta CDR3 regions were obtained using RNA transcripts as template. HTBI primers were employed in first-round RT-PCR, then a second-round multiplex PCR followed. TCRdb processed the multiplex PCR reads anew with MiXCR; each CDR3 protein has one entry. The data show 1 million to 1.3 million distinct CDR3 sequences, less than 45% seen once. People with hyperthyroidism were aged 18 to 65 and newly diagnosed, under 2 months' duration. Serum thyroxine and TRAb, along with clinical symptoms, thyroid ultrasound and orbital computed tomography, were what diagnosis relied on. The CDR3 runs to 11 residues. CDR1 and CDR2 from the germline V gene are SGHTA and FQGNSA. The sample is drawn from a study of Graves' ophthalmopathy and Graves' hyperthyroidism. Overall study results and limits: A majority of expanded thyroid clonotypes exceeding 0.001 frequency were likewise present in blood. Ophthalmopathy versus stable hyperthyroidism: 13-signature model gave around 90% sensitivity, 70% to 83% specificity.

The chain recombines TRBV7-2 with TRBJ1-4; 7 bases agree with TRBD1. The sequence was obtained from an adult man with Graves' hyperthyroidism. What was sequenced was peripheral blood or thyroid tissue (not recorded which). The chain's CDR3 is CASSLAGQGVF. The CDR3 coding sequence is TGTGCCAGCAGCTTGGCGGGGCAGGGGGTATTT.